The clone carrying this TCR beta chain came up a few times. No antigen is known for it. The protocol was immunoSEQ multiplex PCR, while the TCRdb copy is restricted to in-frame clones and leaves out a portion. The data show tens of thousands of clones, over 75% seen once. This CDR3 is built from 15 residues. V dropped 1 base and J dropped 5 bases, with 12 bases sitting between them. Per the germline V gene, CDR1 is SGHTS and CDR2 is YDEGEE. The data were obtained in a study of vaccination effects on CD4 cells after COVID-19. Overall study results and limits: Early timepoints after infection were absent, and convalescent patients were few in the study.

ViraFEST expansion of antigen-specific CD4+ T cells with viral peptide pools preceded sequencing. CD4+ T cell isolation took place after 10 days of culture. Vaccine recipients lacked prior SARS-CoV-2 infection and had negative nucleocapsid antibodies. The TCR was taken from a human donor who received a COVID-19 vaccine. Specimen: CD4+ T cells from PBMCs cultured with HCoV-NL63 spike peptides, collected before COVID-19 vaccination. V gene TRBV5-8 combines with J gene TRBJ2-2; D is possibly TRBD1 or TRBD2 (6 bases each). CDR3 in amino acids: CASSLWGARTGELFF. As DNA, the CDR3 is TGTGCCAGCAGCTTGTGGGGGGCCAGGACCGGGGAGCTGTTTTTT.